This T cell receptor beta chain was obtained from a study of technical replicates of blood from several donors. Germline trimming cut 0 bases from V and 7 bases from J; bases unmatched to any gene: 9. The CDR3 has 16 amino acids. The germline V gene encodes CDR1 SGHDN and CDR2 FVKESK. The assay was immunoSEQ multiplex PCR, and TCRdb's table has in-frame clones only and misses some. The repertoire has some 99,000 clones, about 95% of them found once; the top ten carry roughly 0.21%. The clonotype comes from a human donor in good health. The sequenced sample consisted of T cells isolated from PBMCs. The J gene is TRBJ2-7, the V gene TRBV14; TRBD2 aligns across 10 bases. This CDR3 reads CASSQELAGIVGEQYF. The DNA for the CDR3 is TGTGCCAGCAGCCAAGAACTAGCGGGGATAGTGGGGGAGCAGTACTTC.